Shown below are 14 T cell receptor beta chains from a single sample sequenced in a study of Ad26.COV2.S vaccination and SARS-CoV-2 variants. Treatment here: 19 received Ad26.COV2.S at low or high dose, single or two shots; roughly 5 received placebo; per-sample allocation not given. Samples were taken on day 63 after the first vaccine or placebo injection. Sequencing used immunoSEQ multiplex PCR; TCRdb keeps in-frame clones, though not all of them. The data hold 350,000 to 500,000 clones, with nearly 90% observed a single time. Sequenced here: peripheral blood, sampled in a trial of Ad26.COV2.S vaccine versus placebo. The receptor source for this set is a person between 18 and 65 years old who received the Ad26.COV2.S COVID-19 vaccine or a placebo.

The DNA of the CDR3 is TGTGCTAGTGGTTTTCGGACAGGGGAGTGGGAGCCGCAAGAGACCCAGTACTTC. Amino acid sequence: CASGFRTGEWEPQETQYF. The genes are TRBV12-5 and TRBJ2-5, with TRBD1 matching over 9 bases. Germline V lookup: CDR1 LGHNT, CDR2 FRNRAP. The CDR3 length is 18 residues. The V segment lost 3 bases and the J segment 2 bases; nucleotides outside the gene matches: 13.

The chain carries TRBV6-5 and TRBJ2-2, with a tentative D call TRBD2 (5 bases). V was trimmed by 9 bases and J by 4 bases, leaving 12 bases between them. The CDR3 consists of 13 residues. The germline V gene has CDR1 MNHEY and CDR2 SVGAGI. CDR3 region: CASTVSGTGELFF. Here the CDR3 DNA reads TGTGCCAGTACGGTGAGCGGCACCGGGGAGCTGTTTTTT.

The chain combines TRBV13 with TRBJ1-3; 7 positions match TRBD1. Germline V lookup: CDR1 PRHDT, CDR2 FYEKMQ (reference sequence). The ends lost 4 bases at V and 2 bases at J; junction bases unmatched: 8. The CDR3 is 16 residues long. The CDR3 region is CASSSRTGDAGNTIYF. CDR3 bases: TGTGCCAGCAGCTCTAGAACAGGGGACGCTGGAAACACCATATATTTT. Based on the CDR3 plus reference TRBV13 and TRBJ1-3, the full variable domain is AAGVIQSPRHLIKEKRETATLKCYPIPRHDTVYWYQQGPGQDPQFLISFYEKMQSDKGSIPDRFSAQQFSDYHSELNMSSLELGDSALYFCASSSRTGDAGNTIYFGEGSWLTVV.

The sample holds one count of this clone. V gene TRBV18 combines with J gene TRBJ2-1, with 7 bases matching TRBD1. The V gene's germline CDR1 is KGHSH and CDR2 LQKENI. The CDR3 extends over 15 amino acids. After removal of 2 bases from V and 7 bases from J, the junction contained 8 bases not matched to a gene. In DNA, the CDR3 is TGTGCCAGCTCACCAGCCAGGGGGTTAGGGAATGAGCAGTTCTTC. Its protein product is CASSPARGLGNEQFF. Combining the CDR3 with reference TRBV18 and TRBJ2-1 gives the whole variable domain NAGVMQNPRHLVRRRGQEARLRCSPMKGHSHVYWYRQLPEEGLKFMVYLQKENIIDESGMPKERFSAEFPKEGPSILRIQQVVRGDSAAYFCASSPARGLGNEQFFGPGTRLTVL.

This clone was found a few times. The CDR3 nucleotides read TGTGCCAGCAGCTTACAGGGACCCAAGGACACTGAAGCTTTCTTT. Amino acid sequence: CASSLQGPKDTEAFF. The chain links TRBV7-3 to TRBJ1-1, with D perhaps TRBD1 (5 bases). The CDR3 is 15 residues long. V gave up 2 bases and J gave up 3 bases, with 13 bases separating them. Germline V CDR1 and CDR2: SGHTA, FQGTGA. Full variable domain (rest looked up from reference TRBV7-3 and TRBJ1-1): GAGVSQTPSNKVTEKGKYVELRCDPISGHTALYWYRQSLGQGPEFLIYFQGTGAADDSGLPNDRFFAVRPEGSVSTLKIQRTERGDSAVYLCASSLQGPKDTEAFFGQGTRLTVV.

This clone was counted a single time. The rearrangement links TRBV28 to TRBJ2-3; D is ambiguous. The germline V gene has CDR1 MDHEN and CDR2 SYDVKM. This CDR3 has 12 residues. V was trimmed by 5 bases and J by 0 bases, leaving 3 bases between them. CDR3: CASSDSTDTQYF. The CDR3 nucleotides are TGTGCCAGCAGTGATAGCACAGATACGCAGTATTTT.

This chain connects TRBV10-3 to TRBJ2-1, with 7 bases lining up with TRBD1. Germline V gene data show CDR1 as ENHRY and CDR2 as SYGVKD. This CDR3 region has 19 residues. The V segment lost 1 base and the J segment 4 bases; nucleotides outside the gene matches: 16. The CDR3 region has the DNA TGTGCCATCAGTGAGTTCGACAGGGATTATATCAAAACTTACAATGAGCAGTTCTTC. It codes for CAISEFDRDYIKTYNEQFF.

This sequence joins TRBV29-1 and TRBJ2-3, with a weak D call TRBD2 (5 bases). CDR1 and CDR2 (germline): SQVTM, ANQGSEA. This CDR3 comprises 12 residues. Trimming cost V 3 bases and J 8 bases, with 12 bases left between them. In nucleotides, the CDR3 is TGCAGCGTTGATCATTCCCGGGGTACGCAGTATTTT. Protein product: CSVDHSRGTQYF.

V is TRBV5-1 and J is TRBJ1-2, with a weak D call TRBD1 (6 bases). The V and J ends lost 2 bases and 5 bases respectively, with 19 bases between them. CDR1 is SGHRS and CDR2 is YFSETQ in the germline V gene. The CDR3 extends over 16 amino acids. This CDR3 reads CASSLPGHENFYGYTF. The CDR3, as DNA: TGCGCCAGCAGCTTACCGGGACACGAAAATTTTTATGGCTACACCTTC.

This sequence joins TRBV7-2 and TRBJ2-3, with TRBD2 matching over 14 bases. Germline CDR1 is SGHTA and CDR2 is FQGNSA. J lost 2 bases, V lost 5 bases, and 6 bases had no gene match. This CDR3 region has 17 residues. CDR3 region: CASSPGTSGGYTDTQYF. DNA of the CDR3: TGTGCCAGCAGCCCCGGGACTAGCGGGGGATACACAGATACGCAGTATTTT. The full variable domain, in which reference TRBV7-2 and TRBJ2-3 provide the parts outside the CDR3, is GAGVSQSPSNKVTEKGKDVELRCDPISGHTALYWYRQSLGQGLEFLIYFQGNSAPDKSGLPSDRFSAERTGGSVSTLTIQRTQQEDSAVYLCASSPGTSGGYTDTQYFGPGTRLTVL.

The CDR3 nucleotides are TGTGCCAGCAGTTATACAGGGGGCGCGAAGTTCTTC. It encodes CASSYTGGAKFF. The rearrangement joins TRBV6-6 to TRBJ2-1, with TRBD1 matching 9 bases. The CDR3 covers 12 residues. V was pared by 3 bases and J by 14 bases, with 5 bases of the junction left unmatched. Germline lookup yields CDR1 MNHNY and CDR2 SVGAGI (reference sequence).

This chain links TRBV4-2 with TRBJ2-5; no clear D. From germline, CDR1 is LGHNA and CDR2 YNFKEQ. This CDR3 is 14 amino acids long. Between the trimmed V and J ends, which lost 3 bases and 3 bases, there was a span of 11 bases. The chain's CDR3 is CASSQGTAEETQYF. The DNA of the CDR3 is TGTGCCAGCAGCCAGGGAACCGCTGAAGAGACCCAGTACTTC.

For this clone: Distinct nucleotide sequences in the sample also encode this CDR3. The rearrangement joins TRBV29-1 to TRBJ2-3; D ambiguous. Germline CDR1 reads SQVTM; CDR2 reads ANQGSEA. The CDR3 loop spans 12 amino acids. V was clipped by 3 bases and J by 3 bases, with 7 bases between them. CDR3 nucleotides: TGCAGCGTTGACCTGGGGACAGATACGCAGTATTTT. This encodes CSVDLGTDTQYF.

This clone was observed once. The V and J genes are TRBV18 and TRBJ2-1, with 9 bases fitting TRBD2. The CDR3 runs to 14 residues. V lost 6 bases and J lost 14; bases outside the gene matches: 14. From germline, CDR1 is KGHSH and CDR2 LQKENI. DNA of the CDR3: TGTGCCAGCTCGCCGGGACTAGCACCCGGGCTGGAGTTCTTC. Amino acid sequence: CASSPGLAPGLEFF.